This T cell receptor (beta chain) stems from a study of technical replicates of blood from a handful of donors. V was cut by 4 bases and J by 1 base, with 18 bases left in between. The germline gives CDR1 SGHNT, CDR2 YYREEE (reference sequence). The length of the CDR3 is 16 residues. The table came from immunoSEQ multiplex PCR; TCRdb's copy has only in-frame clones and leaves some out. The table lists roughly 68,000 clones, 85% to 90% of them singletons. The sequenced sample consisted of PBMCs. This chain uses TRBV5-4 with TRBJ2-7, with D maybe TRBD1 (6 bases). The TCR sequence derives from a human donor in good health. Some clones in this sample may be carry-over from other donors' samples. CDR3 in amino acids: CASSPGPGQQSYEQYF. The CDR3 bases are TGTGCCAGCAGCCCGGGGCCCGGACAGCAATCCTACGAGCAGTACTTC.